These 9 T cell receptor beta chains originate from one sample sequenced in a study of response to subunit inactivated influenza vaccine. One entry per CDR3 protein, called by TCRdb with MiXCR from the RT-PCR reads. The sample contains about 480,000 distinct CDR3 sequences, approximately 24% of which appear only once. Source: CD4+ T cells sorted from PBMCs, taken roughly 5 days after vaccination. The receptors were gathered from a man between 45 and 60 years old who received an inactivated influenza vaccine.

This clonotype occurred a few times. V and J are TRBV9 and TRBJ2-1, with 9 bases identical to TRBD2. Germline-derived CDR1 and CDR2 are SGDLS and YYNGEE. The CDR3 is 16 amino acids. J gave up 5 bases and V 0 bases, and 6 bases lay outside the gene matches. CDR3 DNA: TGTGCCAGCAGCGTAGGTGTTAGCGGGGGCCACAATGAGCAGTTCTTC. Translating it yields CASSVGVSGGHNEQFF.

The DNA for the CDR3 is TGTGCCAGCAGCTCTACGACAGACTGGGAGCAGTACTTC. It codes for CASSSTTDWEQYF. The chain combines TRBV7-9 with TRBJ2-7; D might be TRBD1 (5 bases). Germline assignment: CDR1 SEHNR and CDR2 FQNEAQ (reference sequence). V shed 4 bases and J shed 7 bases, with 14 bases lying between them. This CDR3 contains 13 residues.

This clonotype was detected many times. This chain links TRBV5-1 with TRBJ2-3, with D possibly TRBD2 on 5 matching bases. Trimming removed 4 bases at V and 1 base at J, with 7 bases between. Looked up from germline, CDR1 is SGHRS and CDR2 is YFSETQ. The CDR3 runs 13 residues. The CDR3: CASSIGGTDTQYF. DNA for the CDR3: TGCGCCAGCAGCATCGGGGGCACAGATACGCAGTATTTT. The full variable domain, completed using reference TRBV5-1 and TRBJ2-3, is KAGVTQTPRYLIKTRGQQVTLSCSPISGHRSVSWYQQTPGQGLQFLFEYFSETQRNKGNFPGRFSGRQFSNSRSEMNVSTLELGDSALYLCASSIGGTDTQYFGPGTRLTVL.

This clonotype was seen only a few times. This chain uses TRBV9 with TRBJ2-1; possible D gene TRBD2, 5 bases. This CDR3 is 14 amino acids long. Germline CDR1 reads SGDLS; CDR2 reads YYNGEE. The V and J ends lost 0 bases and 10 bases respectively, with 14 bases between them. This chain's CDR3 is CASSVEPGGAEQFF. DNA of the CDR3: TGTGCCAGCAGCGTAGAGCCTGGAGGTGCGGAGCAGTTCTTC.

This rearrangement joins TRBV15 to TRBJ2-7; tentative D call: TRBD1 (6 bases). The CDR3 runs 14 residues. The ends were cut back, 2 bases at V and 2 bases at J, with 10 bases in the middle. Looked up from germline, CDR1 is LNHNV and CDR2 is YYDKDF (reference sequence). The CDR3 DNA reads as TGTGCCACCAGCAGATTGGGGACAACCTACGAGCAGTACTTC. Its translation: CATSRLGTTYEQYF.

The rearrangement links TRBV27 to TRBJ2-5; D remains ambiguous. Trimming stripped 5 bases from V and 3 bases from J, with 10 bases between. Germline V gene sequence: CDR1 MNHEY, CDR2 SMNVEV (reference sequence). This CDR3 has 13 amino acids. CDR3 sequence reads: CASSGPKKETQYF. DNA for the CDR3: TGTGCCAGCAGTGGGCCGAAGAAAGAGACCCAGTACTTC.

DNA of the CDR3: TGTGCCAGCAGTTTACGTGGTCCCAGACTAGGTGAAAAACTGTTTTTT. Its translation is CASSLRGPRLGEKLFF. The genes are TRBV12-3 or TRBV12-4 and TRBJ1-4; D is unresolved. The CDR3 runs 16 residues. Trimming left V 2 bases short and J 7 bases short, with 17 bases between.

The chain carries TRBV20-1 and TRBJ2-1; 8 nucleotides match TRBD2. Germline trimming cut 3 bases from V and 5 bases from J; bases unmatched to any gene: 9. This CDR3 is built from 15 residues. CDR1 DFQATT and CDR2 SNEGSKA come from the germline V gene (reference sequence). The CDR3 region has the DNA TGCAGTGCTAGCCTGTGGGGCGGGAGGAACAATGAGCAGTTCTTC. Translated: CSASLWGGRNNEQFF.

This clonotype turned up a few times. V is TRBV5-1 and J is TRBJ2-5; unclear D gene. The germline V gene encodes CDR1 SGHRS and CDR2 YFSETQ. CDR3 length equals 13 residues. Trimming took 4 bases from V and 5 from J, leaving 12 bases between them. In DNA form, the CDR3 reads TGCGCCAGCAGCGGTGGGCAGGAGGAGACCCAGTACTTC. Translated, it gives CASSGGQEETQYF.